This T cell receptor (beta chain) was documented in a study of cytomegalovirus exposure and HLA in healthy donors. Study results and caveats: As immune exposure information, only CMV serostatus was available. In a later analysis, a missense DCLRE1C variant was linked to TCR beta V- and J-gene trimming.

A note on this clone: Its antigen remains unidentified.

Amplification used 60 Vbeta primers and 13 Jbeta primers. Data came from immunoSEQ multiplex PCR; TCRdb stores just in-frame clones and leaves some out. This sample has roughly 230,000 clones; about 90% occur once, and the top ten carry 1.7%. Trimming at V came to 4 bases and at J to 3 bases, leaving 7 bases not matched to a gene. Per germline, CDR1 SGHNT and CDR2 YYREEE (reference sequence). The length of the CDR3 is 14 residues. The J gene is TRBJ2-7, the V gene TRBV5-4, with 7 bases that match TRBD1. The sequence was collected from a girl aged 2-10 years in good health and CMV-seronegative. Sequenced sample: PBMCs. CDR3 in DNA: TGTGCCAGCAGCGGAACCGGACAGGTCTACGAGCAGTACTTC. This encodes CASSGTGQVYEQYF. Full variable domain (outside the CDR3, taken from reference TRBV5-4 and TRBJ2-7): ETGVTQSPTHLIKTRGQQVTLRCSSQSGHNTVSWYQQALGQGPQFIFQYYREEENGRGNFPPRFSGLQFPNYSSELNVNALELDDSALYLCASSGTGQVYEQYFGPGTRLTVT.